The clone carrying this T cell receptor beta chain has a single count. Its antigen is not known. The sample originates from a study of OX40 agonist ivuxolimab in advanced cancers. Overall study: An anti-OX40 (CD134) antibody with agonistic activity, ivuxolimab, was administered to patients. Patients received intravenous ivuxolimab every 2 weeks at 0.01 to 10 mg/kg.

Study-level points and caveats: CD8+ T cells (on average) carried more expanded clones than CD4+ T cells.

The protocol was immunoSEQ multiplex PCR, while the TCRdb copy is restricted to in-frame clones and leaves out a portion. In the table there are 97,000 or so clones, around 87% of which are singletons. Researchers took blood at baseline, on cycle 4 day 1, and on cycle 7 day 1. The TCR comes from an adult with an advanced solid tumor such as melanoma, head and neck, liver or kidney cancer. Sequencing was performed on CD4+ or CD8+ T cells sorted from blood, taken in a trial of the OX40 agonist ivuxolimab.

CDR3 sequence (DNA): TGTGCCAGCAGCTTAGCAGGTAGGAACACTGAAGCTTTCTTT. Translating it yields CASSLAGRNTEAFF. This sequence joins TRBV11-2 and TRBJ1-1; no reliable D call. Trimming left V 1 base short and J 1 base short, with 7 bases between. This CDR3 spans 14 amino acids. Germline lookup yields CDR1 SGHAT and CDR2 FQNNGV.